The 4 T cell receptor beta chains presented below share a single source sample, sequenced in a study of T-cell reconstitution after alpha-beta-depleted transplantation in children. TCRbeta library preparation incorporated unique molecular identifiers. TCRdb processed the PCR reads anew with MiXCR; each CDR3 protein has one entry. The sample lists some 29,000 distinct CDR3 sequences, about 6.3% seen once, with 7% in the top ten. Sample: PBMCs, mostly from graft donor cells, taken 180 days after TCRalphabeta/CD19-depleted stem cell transplant. These TCRs come from a male patient younger than 18 who had a stem cell transplant for acute myeloid leukemia, so the T cells may come from the graft donor.

This clonotype appeared many times. V usage is TRBV5-1 and J usage is TRBJ2-7; D ambiguous. Trimming took 0 bases from V and 0 from J, leaving 7 bases between them. This CDR3 is built from 14 residues. CDR1 is SGHRS and CDR2 is YFSETQ in the germline V gene. The CDR3 nucleotides read TGCGCCAGCAGCTTGGATCCAACCTCCTACGAGCAGTACTTC. As protein: CASSLDPTSYEQYF. Full variable domain (rest looked up from reference TRBV5-1 and TRBJ2-7): KAGVTQTPRYLIKTRGQQVTLSCSPISGHRSVSWYQQTPGQGLQFLFEYFSETQRNKGNFPGRFSGRQFSNSRSEMNVSTLELGDSALYLCASSLDPTSYEQYFGPGTRLTVT.

This clonotype appeared many times. The V call is TRBV12-3 or TRBV12-4, the J call TRBJ1-5, with a tentative D call TRBD1 (6 bases). The CDR3 contains 15 residues. Trimming pared 6 bases from V and 6 bases from J, leaving 18 bases between. Here the CDR3 DNA reads TGTGCCAGCAGCCTACTCACAGGGTCAGGTCAGCCCCAGCATTTT. Its protein is CASSLLTGSGQPQHF.

In this sample, this clonotype turned up many times. The chain has TRBV18 and TRBJ2-7, with unresolved D. The CDR3 sequence is 12 residues long. Looked up from germline, CDR1 is KGHSH and CDR2 is LQKENI. V gave up 3 bases and J gave up 2 bases, with 5 bases separating them. The CDR3 DNA reads as TGTGCCAGCTCACCTTTGACCTACGAGCAGTACTTC. The encoded protein is CASSPLTYEQYF.

This clonotype was detected ten times or more. The chain recombines TRBV4-3 with TRBJ1-2; D is unclear. CDR3 length: 15 amino acids. The V gene's germline CDR1 is LGHNA and CDR2 YSLEER. Trimming pared 3 bases from V and 0 bases from J, leaving 11 bases between. CDR3 nucleotide sequence: TGCGCCAGCAGCCATCAACAGTACTCTAACTATGGCTACACCTTC. Residues: CASSHQQYSNYGYTF.